This T cell receptor (beta chain) was found in a study of breast tumors, draining lymph nodes, adjacent tissues. Study-level results: Luminal-like breast cancer showed significantly greater tumor-nontumor repertoire similarity than basal-like breast cancer did. Tumors had less TCR diversity than lymph nodes, more than nontumor tissue. Tumor T cell lymph node origin was a supported hypothesis, not proven.

Germline V gives CDR1 SGHNT, CDR2 YENEEA. The CDR3 sequence is 17 residues long. V lost 8 bases, J lost 3 bases, and 12 bases stayed unmatched. TCRdb analysed the multiplex PCR reads with MiXCR anew, one entry per CDR3 protein. The sample records 150,000 to 200,000 distinct CDR3 sequences, 25% to 40% being singletons. With respect to this clonotype: The antigen remains unidentified.

The lymph nodes were axillary draining lymph nodes from breast cancer patients. This TCR was sampled from a female donor with breast cancer. Some clones in this sample may be carry-over from other donors' samples. Sample: axillary lymph node tissue. The J gene is TRBJ1-4, the V gene TRBV11-3; 10 nucleotides line up with TRBD1. CDR3 in amino acids: CASEAGTGDGANEKLFF. The CDR3 DNA reads as TGTGCCAGCGAAGCCGGGACAGGGGATGGGGCTAATGAAAAACTGTTTTTT.